Listed below are T cell receptor beta chains from one sample, sequenced in a study of blood T cell repertoires in COVID-19. Sequencing used immunoSEQ multiplex PCR; TCRdb keeps in-frame clones, though not all of them. The sample records fewer than 150,000 clones, more than 75% being singletons. The sample taken for sequencing was peripheral blood. These TCRs come from a human donor in a cohort sampled during active COVID-19. Each CDR3 is given with its conserved first and last residue. Each record gives: V gene, clone size, D gene, J gene, CDR3 length, CDR3 DNA, CDR3 protein. D genes are given only for firm matches. Expanded clones get a size class; other rows say once, few or many, or leave the size out.

V gene: TRBV30; clone size: .; D gene: .; J gene: TRBJ1-3; CDR3 length: 14; CDR3 DNA: TGTGCCTGGGGGAATTGGGGCAGTGGAAACACCATATATTTT; CDR3 protein: CAWGNWGSGNTIYF
V gene: TRBV7-3; clone size: once; D gene: TRBD1; J gene: TRBJ2-1; CDR3 length: 16; CDR3 DNA: TGTGCCAGCAGCAGACGACAGGGGGTAGGGTACAATGAGCAGTTCTTC; CDR3 protein: CASSRRQGVGYNEQFF
V gene: TRBV15; clone size: .; D gene: .; J gene: TRBJ2-3; CDR3 length: 15; CDR3 DNA: TGTGCCACCAGCAGAGGGTCGAGCCCCACAGATACGCAGTATTTT; CDR3 protein: CATSRGSSPTDTQYF
V gene: TRBV19; clone size: .; D gene: TRBD1; J gene: TRBJ2-2; CDR3 length: 15; CDR3 DNA: TGTGCCAGTAGTACTACCGGGACAGCATCGTCCGGGCTGTTTTTT; CDR3 protein: CASSTTGTASSGLFF
V gene: TRBV30; clone size: .; D gene: TRBD1; J gene: TRBJ1-1; CDR3 length: 14; CDR3 DNA: TGTGCCTGGAGAGTACAGGGGGTAAACACTGAAGCTTTCTTT; CDR3 protein: CAWRVQGVNTEAFF
V gene: TRBV19; clone size: .; D gene: .; J gene: TRBJ2-3; CDR3 length: 13; CDR3 DNA: TGTGCCAGCACCGCCCCCCAGACAGATACGCAGTATTTT; CDR3 protein: CASTAPQTDTQYF
V gene: TRBV28; clone size: .; D gene: TRBD1; J gene: TRBJ1-1; CDR3 length: 14; CDR3 DNA: TGTGCCAGCAGTGTGGGACAGGGGAACACTGAAGCTTTCTTT; CDR3 protein: CASSVGQGNTEAFF
V gene: TRBV20-1; clone size: once; D gene: TRBD2; J gene: TRBJ2-1; CDR3 length: 14; CDR3 DNA: TGCAGTGCTAGTTTGGCTAGCGGGGACAATGAGCAGTTCTTC; CDR3 protein: CSASLASGDNEQFF
V gene: TRBV7-8; clone size: .; D gene: .; J gene: TRBJ1-2; CDR3 length: 14; CDR3 DNA: TGTGCCAGCAGCTTGGCTCGGGGATTCTATGGCTACACCTTC; CDR3 protein: CASSLARGFYGYTF
V gene: TRBV28; clone size: .; D gene: .; J gene: TRBJ2-3; CDR3 length: 14; CDR3 DNA: TGTGCCAGCAGTACATATCCACCCACAGATACGCAGTATTTT; CDR3 protein: CASSTYPPTDTQYF
V gene: TRBV30; clone size: .; D gene: TRBD1; J gene: TRBJ1-6; CDR3 length: 14; CDR3 DNA: TGTGCCTGGAGTGGGGGACAGTGGAATTCACCCCTCCACTTT; CDR3 protein: CAWSGGQWNSPLHF
V gene: TRBV24-1; clone size: .; D gene: TRBD1; J gene: TRBJ1-5; CDR3 length: 16; CDR3 DNA: TGTGCCACCAGTGATGGGACAGGGAGGGTCAATCAGCCCCAGCATTTT; CDR3 protein: CATSDGTGRVNQPQHF
V gene: TRBV5-1; clone size: .; D gene: TRBD1; J gene: TRBJ2-7; CDR3 length: 15; CDR3 DNA: TGCGCCAGCAGCCCCCGGGACAGCCTCGACGGGGAGCAGTACTTC; CDR3 protein: CASSPRDSLDGEQYF
V gene: TRBV2; clone size: .; D gene: TRBD1; J gene: TRBJ1-5; CDR3 length: 16; CDR3 DNA: TGTGCCAGTGGGGGACAGGGGAATGCGGGCAATCAGCCCCAGCATTTT; CDR3 protein: CASGGQGNAGNQPQHF
V gene: TRBV4-1; clone size: .; D gene: .; J gene: TRBJ2-3; CDR3 length: 12; CDR3 DNA: TGCGCCAGCAGCCAACTGGGCTTTACGCAGTATTTT; CDR3 protein: CASSQLGFTQYF
V gene: TRBV6-5; clone size: .; D gene: .; J gene: TRBJ2-7; CDR3 length: 13; CDR3 DNA: TGTGCCAGCAGGGGGGGACAGCTTTACGAGCAGTACTTC; CDR3 protein: CASRGGQLYEQYF
V gene: TRBV4-1; clone size: .; D gene: .; J gene: TRBJ1-5; CDR3 length: 17; CDR3 DNA: TGCGCCAGCAGCCATCTACAACAGGGCATAGGCAATCAGCCCCAGCATTTT; CDR3 protein: CASSHLQQGIGNQPQHF
V gene: TRBV5-1; clone size: .; D gene: TRBD1; J gene: TRBJ1-6; CDR3 length: 16; CDR3 DNA: TGCGCCAGCAGCAACGACAGGGGGCTGGATAATTCACCCCTCCACTTT; CDR3 protein: CASSNDRGLDNSPLHF
V gene: TRBV28; clone size: .; D gene: .; J gene: TRBJ1-1; CDR3 length: 15; CDR3 DNA: TGTGCCAGCCCCCCTACAGGGCGTCGGAACACTGAAGCTTTCTTT; CDR3 protein: CASPPTGRRNTEAFF
V gene: TRBV18; clone size: .; D gene: .; J gene: TRBJ2-5; CDR3 length: 12; CDR3 DNA: TGTGCCAGCTCAGCGGGACCAGAGACCCAGTACTTC; CDR3 protein: CASSAGPETQYF
V gene: TRBV28; clone size: once; D gene: TRBD1; J gene: TRBJ2-3; CDR3 length: 15; CDR3 DNA: TGTGCCAGCAGCCAACAACAGGGGTTCACAGATACGCAGTATTTT; CDR3 protein: CASSQQQGFTDTQYF
V gene: TRBV5-1; clone size: .; D gene: .; J gene: TRBJ1-1; CDR3 length: 16; CDR3 DNA: TGCGCCAGCAGCTTGGACGGGAGGGGTCAGAACACTGAAGCTTTCTTT; CDR3 protein: CASSLDGRGQNTEAFF
V gene: TRBV9; clone size: once; D gene: .; J gene: TRBJ2-2; CDR3 length: 13; CDR3 DNA: TGTGCCAGCAGCGTCAGACAGGCCGGGGAGCTGTTTTTT; CDR3 protein: CASSVRQAGELFF
V gene: TRBV5-4; clone size: .; D gene: TRBD2; J gene: TRBJ2-5; CDR3 length: 14; CDR3 DNA: TGTGCCAGCAGCACGGGGGGGGCCCAAGAGACCCAGTACTTC; CDR3 protein: CASSTGGAQETQYF
V gene: TRBV27; clone size: once; D gene: TRBD1; J gene: TRBJ1-2; CDR3 length: 16; CDR3 DNA: TGTGCCAGCAGTTTCCGGGACAGGGGAGGAAACTATGGCTACACCTTC; CDR3 protein: CASSFRDRGGNYGYTF
V gene: TRBV7-8; clone size: .; D gene: .; J gene: TRBJ1-3; CDR3 length: 16; CDR3 DNA: TGTGCCAGCAGCTCAAGCAGGGTCTTCTCTGGAAACACCATATATTTT; CDR3 protein: CASSSSRVFSGNTIYF
V gene: TRBV19; clone size: .; D gene: .; J gene: TRBJ2-6; CDR3 length: 16; CDR3 DNA: TGTGCCAGTAGCCCCGAGAGATCCTCTGGGGCCAACGTCCTGACTTTC; CDR3 protein: CASSPERSSGANVLTF
V gene: TRBV7-3; clone size: .; D gene: TRBD1; J gene: TRBJ1-5; CDR3 length: 15; CDR3 DNA: TGTGCCAGCAGCTTAAAGGACAGGGTTTATCAGCCCCAGCATTTT; CDR3 protein: CASSLKDRVYQPQHF
V gene: TRBV28; clone size: .; D gene: .; J gene: TRBJ2-6; CDR3 length: 13; CDR3 DNA: TGTGCCACCCGGAGGACTGGGGCCAACGTCCTGACTTTC; CDR3 protein: CATRRTGANVLTF
V gene: TRBV27; clone size: .; D gene: .; J gene: TRBJ1-5; CDR3 length: 13; CDR3 DNA: TGTGCCAGCAGTTCATCCAGGAATCAGCCCCAGCATTTT; CDR3 protein: CASSSSRNQPQHF
V gene: TRBV27; clone size: once; D gene: .; J gene: TRBJ2-7; CDR3 length: 14; CDR3 DNA: TGTGCCAGCAGTTTATCAGGGGATTCCTACGAGCAGTACTTC; CDR3 protein: CASSLSGDSYEQYF
V gene: TRBV2; clone size: .; D gene: TRBD2; J gene: TRBJ2-7; CDR3 length: 16; CDR3 DNA: TGTGCCAGCAGTCCAACGAACCCCCTAGCGGGGGTCGAGCAGTACTTC; CDR3 protein: CASSPTNPLAGVEQYF
V gene: TRBV29-1; clone size: once; D gene: .; J gene: TRBJ1-2; CDR3 length: 12; CDR3 DNA: TGCAGCGTTGGCAGGTCAGGGGATGGCTACACCTTC; CDR3 protein: CSVGRSGDGYTF
V gene: TRBV28; clone size: .; D gene: TRBD2; J gene: TRBJ2-5; CDR3 length: 14; CDR3 DNA: TGTGCCAGCAGACCGAGCGGGGGGATAGAGACCCAGTACTTC; CDR3 protein: CASRPSGGIETQYF
V gene: TRBV7-2; clone size: .; D gene: TRBD1; J gene: TRBJ2-5; CDR3 length: 13; CDR3 DNA: TGTGCCAGCAGCTTGGGACAGGGCGAGACCCAGTACTTC; CDR3 protein: CASSLGQGETQYF
V gene: TRBV5-8; clone size: .; D gene: .; J gene: TRBJ2-6; CDR3 length: 15; CDR3 DNA: TGTGCCAGCAGCTTCTCCGGGGTAGGGGCCAACGTCCTGACTTTC; CDR3 protein: CASSFSGVGANVLTF
V gene: TRBV12-5; clone size: .; D gene: TRBD1; J gene: TRBJ1-4; CDR3 length: 19; CDR3 DNA: TGTGCTAGTGGTTTGGTATTCGCCGGGCAGGGGGCTTCTAATGAAAAACTGTTTTTT; CDR3 protein: CASGLVFAGQGASNEKLFF